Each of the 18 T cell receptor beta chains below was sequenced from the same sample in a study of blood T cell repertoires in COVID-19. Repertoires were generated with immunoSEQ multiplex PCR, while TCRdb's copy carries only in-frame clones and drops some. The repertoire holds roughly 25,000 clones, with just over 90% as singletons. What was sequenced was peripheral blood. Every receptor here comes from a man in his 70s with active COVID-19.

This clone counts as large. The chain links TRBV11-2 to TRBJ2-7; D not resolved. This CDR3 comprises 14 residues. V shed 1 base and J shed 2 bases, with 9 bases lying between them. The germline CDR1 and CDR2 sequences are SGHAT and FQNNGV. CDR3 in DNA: TGTGCCAGCAGCTTAGGTCCGAGTCCCTACGAGCAGTACTTC. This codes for CASSLGPSPYEQYF.

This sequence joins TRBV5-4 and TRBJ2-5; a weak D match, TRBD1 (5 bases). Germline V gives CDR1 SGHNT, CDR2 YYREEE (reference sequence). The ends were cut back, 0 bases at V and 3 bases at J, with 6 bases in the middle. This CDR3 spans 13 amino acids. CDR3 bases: TGTGCCAGCAGCTTGGGACAGAAAGAGACCCAGTACTTC. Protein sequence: CASSLGQKETQYF. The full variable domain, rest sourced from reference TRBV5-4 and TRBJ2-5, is ETGVTQSPTHLIKTRGQQVTLRCSSQSGHNTVSWYQQALGQGPQFIFQYYREEENGRGNFPPRFSGLQFPNYSSELNVNALELDDSALYLCASSLGQKETQYFGPGTRLLVL.

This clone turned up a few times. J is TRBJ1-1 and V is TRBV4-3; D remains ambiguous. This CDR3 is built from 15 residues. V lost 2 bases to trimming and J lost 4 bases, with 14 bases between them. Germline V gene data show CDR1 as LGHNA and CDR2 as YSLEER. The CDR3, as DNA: TGCGCCAGCAGCCAATCGAGGGATCGGAGCACTGAAGCTTTCTTT. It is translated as CASSQSRDRSTEAFF.

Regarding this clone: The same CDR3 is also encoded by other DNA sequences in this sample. CDR3 protein: CASSLFTSGGTGELFF. CDR3 bases: TGTGCCAGCAGTTTATTTACTAGCGGGGGGACCGGGGAGCTGTTTTTT. The genes are TRBV28 and TRBJ2-2, with 12 bases identical to TRBD2. Losses at the gene ends were 1 base for V and 5 bases for J; bases not matched to a gene: 2. Germline CDR1 MDHEN, CDR2 SYDVKM. There are 16 residues in the CDR3.

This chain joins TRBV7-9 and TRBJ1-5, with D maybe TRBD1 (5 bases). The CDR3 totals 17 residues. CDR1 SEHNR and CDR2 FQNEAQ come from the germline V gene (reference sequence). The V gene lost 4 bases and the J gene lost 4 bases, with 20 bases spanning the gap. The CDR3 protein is CASSSTVGRGLNQPQHF. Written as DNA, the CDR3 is TGTGCCAGCAGCTCGACTGTTGGAAGGGGTCTAAATCAGCCCCAGCATTTT.

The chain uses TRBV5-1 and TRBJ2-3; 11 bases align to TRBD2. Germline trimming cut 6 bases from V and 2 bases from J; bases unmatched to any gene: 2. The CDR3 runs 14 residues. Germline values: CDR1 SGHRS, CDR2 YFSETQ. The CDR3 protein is CASTGLAATDTQYF. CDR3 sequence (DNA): TGCGCCAGCACGGGACTAGCGGCCACAGATACGCAGTATTTT.

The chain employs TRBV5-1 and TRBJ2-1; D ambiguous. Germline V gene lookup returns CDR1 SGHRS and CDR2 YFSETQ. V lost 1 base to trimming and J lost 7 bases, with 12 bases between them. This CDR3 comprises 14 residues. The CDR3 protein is CASSLPGGRNEQFF. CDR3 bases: TGCGCCAGCAGCTTGCCGGGTGGTAGGAATGAGCAGTTCTTC.

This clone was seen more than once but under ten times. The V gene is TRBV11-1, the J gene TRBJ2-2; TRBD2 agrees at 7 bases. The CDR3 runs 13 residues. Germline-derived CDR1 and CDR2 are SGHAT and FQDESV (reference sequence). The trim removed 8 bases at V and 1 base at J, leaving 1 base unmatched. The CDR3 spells CASQRGNTGELFF. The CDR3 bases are TGTGCCAGCCAGCGGGGGAACACCGGGGAGCTGTTTTTT.

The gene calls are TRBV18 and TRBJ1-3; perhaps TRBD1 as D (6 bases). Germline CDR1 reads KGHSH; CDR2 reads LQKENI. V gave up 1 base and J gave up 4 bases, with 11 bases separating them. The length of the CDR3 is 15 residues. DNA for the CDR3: TGTGCCAGCTCACCACAGACAGGCGCAGGAAACACCATATATTTT. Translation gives CASSPQTGAGNTIYF.

The CDR3 bases are TGTGCCAGCAGCCCCGGGAGGATGAGGTCAGATACGCAGTATTTT. Its protein is CASSPGRMRSDTQYF. This sequence joins TRBV7-3 and TRBJ2-3; 7 bases line up with TRBD2. The CDR3 runs to 15 residues. Trimming at V came to 5 bases and at J to 4 bases, leaving 9 bases not matched to a gene. Germline CDR1 reads SGHTA; CDR2 reads FQGTGA.

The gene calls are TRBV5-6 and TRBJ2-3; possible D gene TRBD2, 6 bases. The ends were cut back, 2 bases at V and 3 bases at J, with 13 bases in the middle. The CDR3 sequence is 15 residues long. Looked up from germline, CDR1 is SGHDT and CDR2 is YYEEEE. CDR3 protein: CASSLGGFLTDTQYF. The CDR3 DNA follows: TGTGCCAGCAGCTTAGGAGGGTTCTTAACAGATACGCAGTATTTT.

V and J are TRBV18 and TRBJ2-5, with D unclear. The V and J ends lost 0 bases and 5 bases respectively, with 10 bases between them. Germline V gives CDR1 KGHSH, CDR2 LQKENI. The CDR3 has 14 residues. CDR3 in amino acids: CASSPPTPRETQYF. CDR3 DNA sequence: TGTGCCAGCTCACCACCGACCCCCAGGGAGACCCAGTACTTC.

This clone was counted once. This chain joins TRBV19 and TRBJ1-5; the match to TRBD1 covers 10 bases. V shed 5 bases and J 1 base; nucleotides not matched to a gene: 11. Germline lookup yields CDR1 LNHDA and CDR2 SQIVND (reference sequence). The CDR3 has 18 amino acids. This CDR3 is CASSSGTGAGESNQPQHF. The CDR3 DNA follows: TGTGCCAGTAGTTCCGGGACAGGGGCGGGTGAAAGCAATCAGCCCCAGCATTTT. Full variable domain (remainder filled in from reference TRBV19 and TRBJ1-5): DGGITQSPKYLFRKEGQNVTLSCEQNLNHDAMYWYRQDPGQGLRLIYYSQIVNDFQKGDIAEGYSVSREKKESFPLTVTSAQKNPTAFYLCASSSGTGAGESNQPQHFGDGTRLSIL.

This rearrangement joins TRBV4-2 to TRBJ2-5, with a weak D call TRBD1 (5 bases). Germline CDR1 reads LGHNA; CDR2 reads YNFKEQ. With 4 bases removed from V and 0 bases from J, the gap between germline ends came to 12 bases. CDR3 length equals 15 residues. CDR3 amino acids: CASSRDRYHQETQYF. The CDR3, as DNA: TGTGCCAGCAGCCGCGACAGATACCACCAAGAGACCCAGTACTTC.

The CDR3 DNA is TGTGCCAGCAGCGACCCTTCTGGGACTAGCGGGAACATTCAGTACTTC. Translated: CASSDPSGTSGNIQYF. This chain joins TRBV9 and TRBJ2-4; 12 positions match TRBD2. The CDR3 covers 16 residues. The J segment lost 7 bases and the V segment lost 3 bases, leaving 8 bases of the junction unmatched. The germline V gene has CDR1 SGDLS and CDR2 YYNGEE.

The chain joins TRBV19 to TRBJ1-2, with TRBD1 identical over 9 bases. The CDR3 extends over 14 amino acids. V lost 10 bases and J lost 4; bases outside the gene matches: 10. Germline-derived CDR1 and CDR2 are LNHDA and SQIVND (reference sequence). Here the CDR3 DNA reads TGTGCCACCCTCCCGACAGGGGGTGCCTATGGCTACACCTTC. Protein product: CATLPTGGAYGYTF.

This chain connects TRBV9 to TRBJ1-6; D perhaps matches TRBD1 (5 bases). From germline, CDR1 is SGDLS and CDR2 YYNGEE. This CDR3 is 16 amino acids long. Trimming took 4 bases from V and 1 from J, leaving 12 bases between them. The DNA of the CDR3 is TGTGCCAGCAGCCCCGGCGGGGGGTCCTATAATTCACCCCTCCACTTT. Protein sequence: CASSPGGGSYNSPLHF.

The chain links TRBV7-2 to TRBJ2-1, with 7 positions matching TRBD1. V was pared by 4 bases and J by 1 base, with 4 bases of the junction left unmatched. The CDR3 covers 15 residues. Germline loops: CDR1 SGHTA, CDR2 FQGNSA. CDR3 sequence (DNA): TGTGCCAGCAGCTCACAGGGGCCTTCCTACAATGAGCAGTTCTTC. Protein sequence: CASSSQGPSYNEQFF. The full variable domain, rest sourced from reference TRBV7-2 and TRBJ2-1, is GAGVSQSPSNKVTEKGKDVELRCDPISGHTALYWYRQSLGQGLEFLIYFQGNSAPDKSGLPSDRFSAERTGGSVSTLTIQRTQQEDSAVYLCASSSQGPSYNEQFFGPGTRLTVL.